The source of this T cell receptor (beta chain) is a study of blood T cells in healthy people across ages. Whole-study results and caveats: When one million T cells were used, diversity estimates were thought to be underestimates. Comparison with aged donors showed that long-lived donors had more naive CD4+ cells and higher diversity.

On this clonotype itself: Its target is not known.

Per sample, extraction of total RNA gave at least 5 micrograms in every case. The second PCR ran roughly 7 to 12 cycles with a sample-barcoded 5' primer and J-beta primers. All samples yielded 2.5 million or more CDR3-containing paired-end reads. Via MiXCR, TCRdb re-called the 5' RACE reads, giving one row per CDR3 protein. The sample holds around 970,000 distinct CDR3 sequences, roughly 51% seen once. Germline loops: CDR1 MNHGY, CDR2 SAAAGT. V lost 5 bases and J lost 15, with 23 bases in between. The CDR3 sequence is 14 residues long. This chain links TRBV6-8 with TRBJ2-4; tentatively, D is TRBD2 (5 bases). Sequencing was performed on blood. The sequence came from a woman aged 55 to 70 in good health. CDR3 residues: CASSPGSRRGSRYF. The CDR3 nucleotides are TGTGCCAGCAGTCCGGGGAGTAGAAGAGGGTCTCGGTACTTC.